This section outlines one T cell receptor (beta chain) sequence together with its context. Per the study methods: Quantification of nucleated cells was approximated via reference gene primer amplification. TCRdb's table, derived via immunoSEQ multiplex PCR, lists solely in-frame clones and lacks some. That table is the source of V, J and clone size, and D and trimming were worked out from the DNA. The sample shows over 130,000 clones, roughly four fifths of them seen only once. This specimen belongs to a study of blood T cell repertoires in COVID-19. Study-level background: Samples of COVID-19 (acute and convalescent) were obtained from the United States, Italy and Spain. PBMCs, B-cell-depleted T cells, or T cells were the source of the cDNA or gDNA that made up the material.

In germline, CDR1 is SGHTA, CDR2 FQGTGA. Trimming at V came to 5 bases and at J to 3 bases, leaving 4 bases not matched to a gene. This CDR3 contains 14 residues. Sequenced input: peripheral blood. This sequence originates from a woman of 80 years or more with acute or convalescent COVID-19. The V and J genes are TRBV7-3 and TRBJ2-4, with 7 bases that match TRBD1. The CDR3, as DNA: TGTGCCAGCAGCGCAGGGGGTAGCAAAAACATTCAGTACTTC. Amino acids: CASSAGGSKNIQYF.